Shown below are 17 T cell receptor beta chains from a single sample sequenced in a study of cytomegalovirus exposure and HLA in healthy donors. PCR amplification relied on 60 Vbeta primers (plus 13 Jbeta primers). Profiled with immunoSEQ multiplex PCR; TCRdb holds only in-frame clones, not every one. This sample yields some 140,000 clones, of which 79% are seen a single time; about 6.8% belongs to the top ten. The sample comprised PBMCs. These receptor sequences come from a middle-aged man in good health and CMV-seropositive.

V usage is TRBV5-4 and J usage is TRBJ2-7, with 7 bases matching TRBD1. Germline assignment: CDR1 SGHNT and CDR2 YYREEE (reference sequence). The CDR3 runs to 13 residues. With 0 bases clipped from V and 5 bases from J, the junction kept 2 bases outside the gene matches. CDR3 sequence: CASSLGQGDEQYF. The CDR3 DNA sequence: TGTGCCAGCAGCTTGGGACAGGGCGACGAGCAGTACTTC.

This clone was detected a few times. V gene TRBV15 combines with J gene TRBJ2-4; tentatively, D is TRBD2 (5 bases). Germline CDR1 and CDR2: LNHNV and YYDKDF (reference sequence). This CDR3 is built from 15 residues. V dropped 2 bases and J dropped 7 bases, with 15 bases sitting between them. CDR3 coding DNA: TGTGCCACCAGCAGACACGGACCGGGGTGGAACATTCAGTACTTC. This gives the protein CATSRHGPGWNIQYF.

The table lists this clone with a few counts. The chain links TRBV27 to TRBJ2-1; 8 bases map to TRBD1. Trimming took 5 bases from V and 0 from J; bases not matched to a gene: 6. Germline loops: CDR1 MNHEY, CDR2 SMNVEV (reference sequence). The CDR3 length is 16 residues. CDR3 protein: CASSLKTGGSYNEQFF. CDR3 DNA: TGTGCCAGCAGTCTCAAAACAGGGGGCTCCTACAATGAGCAGTTCTTC.

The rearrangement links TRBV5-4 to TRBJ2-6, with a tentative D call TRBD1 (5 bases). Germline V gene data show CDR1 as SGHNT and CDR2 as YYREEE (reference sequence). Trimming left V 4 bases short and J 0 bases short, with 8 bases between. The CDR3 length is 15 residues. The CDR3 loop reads CASSPDNSGANVLTF. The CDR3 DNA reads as TGTGCCAGCAGCCCGGACAACTCTGGGGCCAACGTCCTGACTTTC.

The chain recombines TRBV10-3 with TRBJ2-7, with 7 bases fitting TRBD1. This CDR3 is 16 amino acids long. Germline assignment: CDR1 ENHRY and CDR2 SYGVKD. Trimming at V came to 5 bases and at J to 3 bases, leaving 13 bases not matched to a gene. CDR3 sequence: CAISILPGQLDYEQYF. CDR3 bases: TGTGCCATCAGTATACTTCCGGGACAGCTGGACTACGAGCAGTACTTC.

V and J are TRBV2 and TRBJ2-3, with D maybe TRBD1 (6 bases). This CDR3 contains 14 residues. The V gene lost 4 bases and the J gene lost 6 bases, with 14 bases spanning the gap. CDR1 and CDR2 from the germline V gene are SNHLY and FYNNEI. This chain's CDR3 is CASSGGPSTDTQYF. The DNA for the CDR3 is TGTGCCAGCAGTGGGGGGCCCTCGACGGATACGCAGTATTTT. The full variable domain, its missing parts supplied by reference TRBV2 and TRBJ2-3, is EPEVTQTPSHQVTQMGQEVILRCVPISNHLYFYWYRQILGQKVEFLVSFYNNEISEKSEIFDDQFSVERPDGSNFTLKIRSTKLEDSAMYFCASSGGPSTDTQYFGPGTRLTVL.

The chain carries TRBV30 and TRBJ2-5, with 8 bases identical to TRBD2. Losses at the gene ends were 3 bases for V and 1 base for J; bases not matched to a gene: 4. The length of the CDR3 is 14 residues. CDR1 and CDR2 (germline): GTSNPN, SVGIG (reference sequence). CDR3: CAWSAGLAQETQYF. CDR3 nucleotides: TGTGCCTGGAGCGCCGGACTAGCCCAAGAGACCCAGTACTTC.

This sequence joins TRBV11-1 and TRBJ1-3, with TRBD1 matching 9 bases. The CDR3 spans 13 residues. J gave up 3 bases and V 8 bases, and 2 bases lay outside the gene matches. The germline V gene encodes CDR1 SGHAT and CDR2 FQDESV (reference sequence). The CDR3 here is CASGTGYGNTIYF. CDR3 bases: TGTGCCAGCGGGACAGGGTATGGAAACACCATATATTTT.

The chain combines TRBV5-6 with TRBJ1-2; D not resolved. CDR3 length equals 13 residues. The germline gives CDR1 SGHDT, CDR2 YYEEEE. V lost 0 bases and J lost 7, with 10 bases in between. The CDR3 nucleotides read TGTGCCAGCAGCTTGGGTCCAAGCGCTGGCTACACCTTC. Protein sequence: CASSLGPSAGYTF.

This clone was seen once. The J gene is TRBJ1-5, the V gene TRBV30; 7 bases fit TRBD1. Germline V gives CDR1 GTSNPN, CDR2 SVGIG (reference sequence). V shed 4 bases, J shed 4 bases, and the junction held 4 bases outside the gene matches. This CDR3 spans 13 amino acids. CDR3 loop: CAWNTQGNQPQHF. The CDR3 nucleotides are TGTGCCTGGAACACACAGGGGAATCAGCCCCAGCATTTT.

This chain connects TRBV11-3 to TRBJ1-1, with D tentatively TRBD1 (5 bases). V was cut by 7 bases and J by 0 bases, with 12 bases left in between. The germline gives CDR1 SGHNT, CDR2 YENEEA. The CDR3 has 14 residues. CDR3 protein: CASMAGRMNTEAFF. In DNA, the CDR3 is TGTGCCAGCATGGCAGGGCGGATGAACACTGAAGCTTTCTTT.

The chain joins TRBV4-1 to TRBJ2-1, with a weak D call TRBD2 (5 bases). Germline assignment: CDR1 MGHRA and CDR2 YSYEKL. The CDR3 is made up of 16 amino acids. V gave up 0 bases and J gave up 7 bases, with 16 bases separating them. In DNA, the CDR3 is TGCGCCAGCAGCCAAGATCCCGGAGGCTCTATTAATGAGCAGTTCTTC. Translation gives CASSQDPGGSINEQFF.

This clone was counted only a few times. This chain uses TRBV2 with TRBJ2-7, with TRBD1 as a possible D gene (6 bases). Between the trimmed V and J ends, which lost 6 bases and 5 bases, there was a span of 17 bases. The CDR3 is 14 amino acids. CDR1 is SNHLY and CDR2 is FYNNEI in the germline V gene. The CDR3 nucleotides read TGTGCCAGCAGACTACGTTACAGGGTTGACGAGCAGTACTTC. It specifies CASRLRYRVDEQYF.

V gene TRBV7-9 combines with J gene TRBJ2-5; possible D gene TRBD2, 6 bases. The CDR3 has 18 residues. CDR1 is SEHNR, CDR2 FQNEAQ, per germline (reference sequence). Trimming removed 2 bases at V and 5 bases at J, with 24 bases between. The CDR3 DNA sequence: TGTGCCAGCAGCTTACTGCGGGATTCGGTAGTGGCGACGGAGACCCAGTACTTC. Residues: CASSLLRDSVVATETQYF.

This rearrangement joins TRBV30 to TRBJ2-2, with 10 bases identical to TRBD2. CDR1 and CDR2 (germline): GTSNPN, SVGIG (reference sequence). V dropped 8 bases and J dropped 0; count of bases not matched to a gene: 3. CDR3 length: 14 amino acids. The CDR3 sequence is CARSGRANTGELFF. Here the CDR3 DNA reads TGTGCCAGAAGCGGGAGGGCGAACACCGGGGAGCTGTTTTTT.

DNA for the CDR3: TGTGCCAGCAGTCTTTGGATCGGGCAGGGGCACGAGCAGTACTTC. It translates to CASSLWIGQGHEQYF. The rearrangement links TRBV28 to TRBJ2-7; D is possibly TRBD1 (6 bases). There are 15 residues in the CDR3. The germline V gene encodes CDR1 MDHEN and CDR2 SYDVKM. V was cut by 5 bases and J by 5 bases, with 19 bases left in between.

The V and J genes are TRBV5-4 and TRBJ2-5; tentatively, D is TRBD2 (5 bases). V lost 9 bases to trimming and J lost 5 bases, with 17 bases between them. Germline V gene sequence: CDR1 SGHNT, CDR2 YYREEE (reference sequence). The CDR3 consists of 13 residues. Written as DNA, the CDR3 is TGTGCCAACTCGGCCCGGGGTGAGGAGACCCAGTACTTC. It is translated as CANSARGEETQYF.